This T cell receptor (beta chain) was identified during a study of T cell responses to AZD1222 COVID-19 vaccine. This clone was seen only a few times. The CDR3 is 13 residues long. From germline, CDR1 is MNHEY and CDR2 SVGAGI. Trimming took 5 bases from V and 4 from J, leaving 9 bases between them. Assay used: immunoSEQ multiplex PCR; TCRdb lists only in-frame clones, some missing. The sample lists under 95,000 clones, about 87% seen once, with about 15% in the top ten. This TCR was recovered from an adult in good health. The sample here was peripheral blood, taken on day 0 of AZD1222 vaccination. V usage is TRBV6-5 and J usage is TRBJ1-5; tentatively, D is TRBD1 (5 bases). CDR3 region: CASSRRGNQPQHF. CDR3 nucleotides: TGTGCCAGCAGTAGGAGGGGTAATCAGCCCCAGCATTTT.